These T cell receptor beta chains were read from a single sample in a study of T cells in Graves' hyperthyroidism and ophthalmopathy. In TCRdb, the multiplex PCR reads were re-called with MiXCR into one record per CDR3 protein. The sample has a few hundred thousand distinct CDR3 sequences, approximately 13% seen once. The specimen was blood. These receptors all stem from a woman in her 30s with Graves' hyperthyroidism that later progressed to Graves' ophthalmopathy. Both conserved end residues are part of each CDR3. Each record gives: J gene, D gene, clone size, V gene, CDR3 protein, CDR3 DNA. D genes are given only for firm matches. Not all rows give a size; the values are once, few, many and, for expanded clones, a class.

J gene: TRBJ2-1; D gene: TRBD2; clone size: many; V gene: TRBV7-9; CDR3 protein: CASSLASGKSVEQFF; CDR3 DNA: TGTGCCAGCAGCTTAGCTAGCGGGAAATCGGTTGAGCAGTTCTTC
J gene: TRBJ2-7; D gene: NA; clone size: many; V gene: TRBV7-9; CDR3 protein: CASSLSDEQYF; CDR3 DNA: TGTGCCAGCAGTTTATCGGACGAGCAGTACTTC
J gene: TRBJ2-3; D gene: NA; clone size: NA; V gene: TRBV28; CDR3 protein: CASSAHGGTVELDTQYF; CDR3 DNA: TGTGCCAGCTCTGCCCATGGCGGGACAGTAGAATTAGATACGCAGTATTTT
J gene: TRBJ2-1; D gene: NA; clone size: many; V gene: TRBV6-1; CDR3 protein: CASGDNEQFF; CDR3 DNA: TGTGCCAGCGGAGACAATGAGCAGTTCTTC
J gene: TRBJ1-2; D gene: NA; clone size: many; V gene: TRBV30; CDR3 protein: CAWETVNYGYTF; CDR3 DNA: TGTGCCTGGGAGACTGTTAACTATGGCTACACCTTC
J gene: TRBJ2-7; D gene: TRBD1; clone size: few; V gene: TRBV28; CDR3 protein: CASGQEPPHEQYF; CDR3 DNA: TGTGCCAGCGGACAGGAACCCCCCCACGAGCAGTACTTC
J gene: TRBJ2-2; D gene: TRBD2; clone size: NA; V gene: TRBV27; CDR3 protein: CASSGAGAPVNTGELFF; CDR3 DNA: TGTGCCAGCAGCGGAGCGGGAGCTCCCGTCAACACCGGGGAGCTGTTTTTT
J gene: TRBJ1-2; D gene: NA; clone size: many; V gene: TRBV2; CDR3 protein: CASSPGLNSYGYTF; CDR3 DNA: TGTGCCAGCAGCCCGGGACTGAATTCCTATGGCTACACCTTC
J gene: TRBJ2-7; D gene: TRBD2; clone size: many; V gene: TRBV6-1; CDR3 protein: CASSERGRAKEQYF; CDR3 DNA: TGTGCCAGCAGTGAACGAGGGAGGGCGAAGGAGCAGTACTTC
J gene: TRBJ1-6; D gene: NA; clone size: many; V gene: TRBV12-3/TRBV12-4; CDR3 protein: CASCQGYNSPLHF; CDR3 DNA: TGTGCCAGCTGCCAGGGATATAATTCACCCCTCCACTTT
J gene: TRBJ2-1; D gene: TRBD2; clone size: NA; V gene: TRBV6-5; CDR3 protein: CASSFGSGRAGNEQFF; CDR3 DNA: TGTGCCAGCAGTTTCGGGAGCGGGAGGGCGGGGAATGAGCAGTTCTTC
J gene: TRBJ2-5; D gene: NA; clone size: NA; V gene: TRBV4-1; CDR3 protein: CASSQEGAGQQETQYF; CDR3 DNA: TGCGCCAGCAGCCAAGAGGGGGCAGGACAACAAGAGACCCAGTACTTC
J gene: TRBJ1-1; D gene: NA; clone size: many; V gene: TRBV15; CDR3 protein: CATSREGRTEAFF; CDR3 DNA: TGTGCCACCAGCAGAGAGGGACGGACTGAAGCTTTCTTT
J gene: TRBJ2-5; D gene: NA; clone size: NA; V gene: TRBV24-1; CDR3 protein: CATSDGWTEGPETQYF; CDR3 DNA: TGTGCCACCAGTGACGGGTGGACCGAGGGGCCAGAGACCCAGTACTTC
J gene: TRBJ1-1; D gene: NA; clone size: NA; V gene: TRBV29-1; CDR3 protein: CSVDRVTEAFF; CDR3 DNA: TGCAGCGTTGACAGGGTCACTGAAGCTTTCTTT
J gene: TRBJ2-1; D gene: NA; clone size: NA; V gene: TRBV7-8; CDR3 protein: CASSFLAREGEQFF; CDR3 DNA: TGTGCCAGCAGCTTTCTCGCTCGCGAGGGTGAGCAGTTCTTC
J gene: TRBJ2-7; D gene: NA; clone size: many; V gene: TRBV30; CDR3 protein: CAWSSPSDEQYF; CDR3 DNA: TGTGCCTGGAGCTCGCCCTCCGACGAGCAGTACTTC
J gene: TRBJ2-7; D gene: TRBD1; clone size: many; V gene: TRBV6-2/TRBV6-3; CDR3 protein: CASSYYHPGQGAEQYF; CDR3 DNA: TGTGCCAGCAGTTACTATCATCCGGGACAGGGCGCCGAGCAGTACTTC
J gene: TRBJ2-7; D gene: TRBD1; clone size: many; V gene: TRBV6-1; CDR3 protein: CASNFLRTGGYEQYF; CDR3 DNA: TGTGCCAGCAATTTCTTGAGGACAGGGGGCTACGAGCAGTACTTC
J gene: TRBJ2-2; D gene: TRBD1; clone size: NA; V gene: TRBV19; CDR3 protein: CASGQGAAPTGELFF; CDR3 DNA: TGTGCCAGTGGACAGGGGGCGGCCCCGACCGGGGAGCTGTTTTTT
J gene: TRBJ1-5; D gene: NA; clone size: NA; V gene: TRBV20-1; CDR3 protein: CSARTDISHYQPQHF; CDR3 DNA: TGCAGTGCTCGTACCGACATCTCCCACTATCAGCCCCAGCATTTT
J gene: TRBJ1-1; D gene: TRBD1; clone size: few; V gene: TRBV6-5; CDR3 protein: CASSYSLQGRLNTEAFF; CDR3 DNA: TGTGCCAGCAGTTACTCCCTACAGGGGCGGTTGAACACTGAAGCTTTCTTT
J gene: TRBJ2-1; D gene: NA; clone size: many; V gene: TRBV19; CDR3 protein: CASSISSGNEQFF; CDR3 DNA: TGTGCCAGTAGTATATCTAGTGGGAATGAGCAGTTCTTC
J gene: TRBJ2-3; D gene: TRBD1; clone size: many; V gene: TRBV30; CDR3 protein: CAWKGATDTQYF; CDR3 DNA: TGTGCCTGGAAGGGGGCCACCGATACGCAGTATTTT
J gene: TRBJ2-2; D gene: NA; clone size: many; V gene: TRBV10-3; CDR3 protein: CAISVGGGGTNTGELFF; CDR3 DNA: TGTGCCATCAGTGTCGGGGGAGGCGGAACGAACACCGGGGAGCTGTTTTTT
J gene: TRBJ2-3; D gene: NA; clone size: NA; V gene: TRBV5-5; CDR3 protein: CASRSGPLPDTQYF; CDR3 DNA: TGTGCCAGCAGATCGGGACCGCTCCCGGATACGCAGTATTTT
J gene: TRBJ1-1; D gene: NA; clone size: NA; V gene: TRBV7-8; CDR3 protein: CASSPEGLEAFF; CDR3 DNA: TGTGCCAGCAGCCCGGAAGGCCTTGAAGCTTTCTTT
J gene: TRBJ2-7; D gene: NA; clone size: NA; V gene: TRBV7-2; CDR3 protein: CASSLAVRASYEQYF; CDR3 DNA: TGTGCCAGCAGCTTAGCAGTTAGGGCAAGCTACGAGCAGTACTTC
J gene: TRBJ2-1; D gene: NA; clone size: many; V gene: TRBV10-3; CDR3 protein: CAVDSGSYNEQFF; CDR3 DNA: TGTGCCGTAGATAGCGGTTCCTACAATGAGCAGTTCTTC